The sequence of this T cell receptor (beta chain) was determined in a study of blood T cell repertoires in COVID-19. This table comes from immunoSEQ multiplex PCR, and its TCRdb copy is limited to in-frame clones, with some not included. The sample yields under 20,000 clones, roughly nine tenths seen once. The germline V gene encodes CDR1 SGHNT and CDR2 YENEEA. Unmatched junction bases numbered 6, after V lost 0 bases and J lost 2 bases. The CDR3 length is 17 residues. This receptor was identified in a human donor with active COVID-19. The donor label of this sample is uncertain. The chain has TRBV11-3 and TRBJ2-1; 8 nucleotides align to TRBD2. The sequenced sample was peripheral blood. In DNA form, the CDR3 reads TGTGCCAGCAGCTTAGACATAGCGGGATCGACCTACAATGAGCAGTTCTTC. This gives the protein CASSLDIAGSTYNEQFF.